This TCR beta chain was profiled in a study of blood T cell repertoires in COVID-19 (dated by TCRdb to about 2020). Context from the whole study: Samples from collaborators originated in the United States, Italy and Spain and spanned both the acute and convalescent phases of COVID-19. Sample metadata almost always included a de-identified subject ID, COVID-19 status, age in years and sex. The samples were drawn from the first 160 participants of the ongoing ImmuneRACE study and from 1,254 subjects provided by 6 global collaborators. The material from the prospective study consisted of cDNA or gDNA derived from T cells, B-cell-depleted T cells, or PBMCs. Subjects who had been exposed to COVID-19, were actively infected with it, or had recovered from it provided the deeply sampled blood TCRbeta repertoires that made up the dataset. HLA class I and class II types, where available, came from metadata supplied by the sample provider rather than from assay-based typing. The repertoires were released in a freely available public database intended as a resource for research on the immune response to SARS-CoV-2.

The immunoSEQ Assay, a bias-controlled multiplex PCR, was used to amplify TCRbeta CDR3 regions from genomic DNA. Per the original workflow: The number of nucleated cells in each sample was estimated by amplification of reference gene primers within the assay. To quantify the absolute abundance of each unique TCRbeta CDR3 rearrangement, sequence reads were collapsed and filtered. For each sample, productive Simpson clonality was calculated as the square root of Simpson's diversity index across productive rearrangements. TCRdb limited this immuneACCESS table to in-frame rearrangements with V and J called. A share of clones is missing; checked studies link under half to unresolved V genes, and the rest is unexplained. The V and J calls and the clone size are those of that table, but D and trimming were determined from the DNA. The sample yields fewer than 110,000 clones; roughly 92% were counted once. Together, the top ten hold less than 7.5% of the sample.

Overall study outcomes, separate from this receptor: How much clinical and demographic metadata was included differed by source and by participant, and the metadata was provided uncurated.

Comment on this clone: No antigen is known for it. Per-nucleotide qualities are absent, and no much larger clonotype sits a single base away.

The collaborating institutions used their own protocols to collect whole blood in K2EDTA tubes. Collaborator samples were shipped for TCRbeta analysis as frozen whole blood, isolated PBMCs, or DNA extracted from either sample type. V and J are truncated by 0 bases and 1 base respectively, leaving an intervening sequence of 11 bases. Taken from cysteine to phenylalanine, the CDR3 has 16 residues. The only DNA kept is the CDR3, 48 bases in frame from the first base. According to the germline V gene, CDR1 reads SGDLS and CDR2 reads YYNGEE. The TCR was taken from a man in his fifties with active COVID-19. The material sequenced was peripheral blood. The sequence joins TRBV9 to TRBJ1-3; the D gene is possibly TRBD1, with 6 bases matching. The DNA is as follows: TGTGCCAGCAGCGTAGACCCAACAGGGTCTGGAAACACCATATATTTT. Translation gives CASSVDPTGSGNTIYF.